This T cell receptor (beta chain) was identified in a study of blood T cell repertoires in COVID-19 (dated by TCRdb to about 2020). Background for the entire study: Samples from collaborators originated in the United States, Italy and Spain and spanned both the acute and convalescent phases of COVID-19. The prospective study material was composed of cDNA or gDNA derived from T cells, B-cell-depleted T cells, or PBMCs. Deeply sampled blood TCRbeta repertoires from subjects exposed to, actively infected with, or recovered from COVID-19 were included in the dataset. A freely available public database, intended as a resource for researchers studying the immune response to SARS-CoV-2, is where the repertoires were released. The samples were drawn from the first 160 participants of the ongoing ImmuneRACE study and from under 1,500 subjects provided by 6 global collaborators. The sample metadata nearly always contained a de-identified subject ID, COVID-19 status, age in years and sex. Where available, HLA class I and class II types were obtained from metadata supplied by the sample provider rather than from assay-based typing.

Sequences MNHNS (CDR1) and SASEGT (CDR2) are obtained from the germline V gene. Taken from cysteine to phenylalanine, the CDR3 has 12 residues. Only the CDR3 region is kept as DNA, spanning 36 bases read in frame from base 1. TCRbeta CDR3 regions were amplified from genomic DNA by means of the immunoSEQ Assay, a bias-controlled multiplex PCR. Per the source publication's procedure: The number of nucleated cells in each sample was estimated from the amplification of reference gene primers within the assay. To quantify the absolute abundance of each unique TCRbeta CDR3 rearrangement, sequence reads were collapsed and filtered. Productive Simpson clonality was computed per sample as the square root of Simpson's diversity index over productive rearrangements. TCRdb mirrors the immuneACCESS table, restricted to in-frame sequences. Some clones are absent from its copies; in checked studies, under half trace to an unresolved V gene, and the reason for the others is unknown. The DNA was the basis for D and trimming; V, J and clone size are from that table. This sample is represented by 200,000 to 250,000 clones; around 84% of them were singletons. Of the sample, about 20% is held by the ten largest clones.

Collaborating institutions collected whole blood in K2EDTA tubes following their own protocols. Collaborator samples were shipped for TCRbeta analysis as frozen whole blood, isolated PBMCs, or DNA extracted from either sample type. On this clone itself: Its antigen has not been determined. Germline is not matched at one junction end, which may reflect a read error.

The research as a whole found: The quantity of clinical and demographic metadata differed by source and by participant and was supplied without curation.

The sample taken for sequencing was peripheral blood. Here the chain combines TRBV6-1 and TRBJ2-7; tentative D gene TRBD1, with 6 bases matching. The source is a man aged 30-40 years with active or convalescent COVID-19. The nucleotides are TGTGCCAGCAGTGAGTTTCCCAGGGGCCCATCGTTC. It translates to CASSEFPRGPSF.